The clone carrying this T cell receptor beta chain was recorded many times. Its matching antigen is unknown. The observed sequence ends 3 residues before the CDR3 terminus, with the missing tail filled in from the germline J gene. This entry comes from a study of T cell clonality in common variable immunodeficiency. The method was immunoSEQ multiplex PCR; TCRdb's version includes in-frame clones alone and lacks a portion of them. This sample carries tens of thousands of clones, none of them present only once. Patients and controls were mostly of Caucasian heritage. V gave up 3 bases and J gave up 1 base, with 12 bases separating them. The CDR3 contains 15 residues. The V gene's germline CDR1 is SGHAT and CDR2 FQNNGV. Study findings and constraints: Reportedly, TCR beta sequences from common variable immunodeficiency showed fewer deletions and N-nucleotide insertions.

The source material was peripheral blood mononuclear cells. The origin of this receptor is a person aged 18-69 years in good health. The chain uses TRBV11-2 and TRBJ1-2; D perhaps matches TRBD1 (5 bases). The CDR3 sequence is CASSFWGGGNYGYTF. The CDR3 DNA, read in part, is TGTGCCAGCAGCTTTTGGGGGGGAGGTAACTATGGC. Full variable domain (remainder filled in from reference TRBV11-2 and TRBJ1-2): EAGVAQSPRYKIIEKRQSVAFWCNPISGHATLYWYQQILGQGPKLLIQFQNNGVVDDSQLPKDRFSAERLKGVDSTLKIQPAKLEDSAVYLCASSFWGGGNYGYTFGSGTRLTVV.